The rows below give T cell receptor beta chains drawn from one sample of a study of blood T cells in healthy people across ages. TCRdb called the 5' RACE reads again in MiXCR, with one record for every CDR3 protein. Among roughly 570,000 distinct CDR3 sequences listed, about 25% were seen once. The specimen was blood. Source of these receptors: an older woman in good health. The conserved cysteine and the conserved F or W are not part of the CDR3 here. A D gene is named only where the DNA matches it firmly.

>-|TRBV7-2|17|TRBJ1-6
ASSLTRVQGGTYNSPLH
>-|TRBV4-3|13|TRBJ1-5
ASSQVWQGWQPQH
>-|TRBV24-1|11|TRBJ2-5
ATSGANQETQY
>-|TRBV5-1|11|-
ASSGPDGEEQF
>-|TRBV7-9|11|TRBJ2-5
ASSLVASETQY
>-|TRBV20-1|13|TRBJ1-5
SARDGRYSNQPQH
>TRBD1|TRBV12-3/TRBV12-4|13|TRBJ1-4
ASRLKGGSNEKLF
>TRBD1|TRBV29-1|12|TRBJ2-2
SVTGTGVFGELF
>-|TRBV7-2|12|TRBJ1-1
ASSLNRVNTEAF
>-|TRBV7-9|14|TRBJ2-5
ASSLVFGSQQETQY
>-|TRBV29-1|9|TRBJ2-3
SVDSPDTQY
>-|TRBV4-1|14|TRBJ1-2
ASSQVPGESIHGYT
>TRBD2|TRBV27|11|TRBJ2-1
ASSGGLLHEQF
>-|TRBV7-3|15|TRBJ1-2
ASSQAGREGLNYGYA
>-|TRBV28|12|TRBJ2-5
ASSPRWGSETQY
>-|TRBV20-1|12|TRBJ2-5
SASPRGRYNERF
>TRBD1|TRBV6-1|12|TRBJ1-1
ASSHEDRGTEAF
>-|TRBV15|13|TRBJ2-7
ATSREVGGSYEQY
>TRBD1|TRBV15|15|TRBJ2-3
ATSRDWNRGTTDTQY
>-|TRBV9|14|TRBJ1-4
ASSVEGGATNEKLF
>-|TRBV29-1|12|TRBJ1-1
SVELRASNTEAF
>TRBD1|TRBV6-5|12|TRBJ1-1
ASRAGTVNTEAF
>TRBD1|TRBV6-5|14|TRBJ2-7
ASSYARQGRIYEQY
>-|TRBV7-8|12|TRBJ2-5
ASSLEGVLETQY
>-|TRBV7-8|11|-
ASTVGLTYEQY
>-|TRBV20-1|13|TRBJ1-1
SARDIRTIGTEAF
>TRBD2|TRBV10-3|14|TRBJ2-3
AISDEASGGADTQY
>TRBD1|TRBV5-1|12|TRBJ1-1
ASRTRQGDTEAF